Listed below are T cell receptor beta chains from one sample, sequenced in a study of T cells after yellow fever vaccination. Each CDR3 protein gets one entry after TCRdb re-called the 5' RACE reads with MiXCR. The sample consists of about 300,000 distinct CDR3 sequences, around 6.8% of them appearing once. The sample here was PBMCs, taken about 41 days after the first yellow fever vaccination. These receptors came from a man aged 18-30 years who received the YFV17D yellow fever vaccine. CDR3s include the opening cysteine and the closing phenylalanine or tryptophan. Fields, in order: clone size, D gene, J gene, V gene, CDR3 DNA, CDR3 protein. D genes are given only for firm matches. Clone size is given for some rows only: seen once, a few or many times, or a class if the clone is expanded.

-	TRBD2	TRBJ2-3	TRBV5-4	TGTGCCAGCAGCAGACGACTAGCGGGGGCGACAGATACGCAGTATTTT	CASSRRLAGATDTQYF
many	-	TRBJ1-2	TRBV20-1	TGCAGTGTACCGGCGGGCTATGGCTACACCTTC	CSVPAGYGYTF
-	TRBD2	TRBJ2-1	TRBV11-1	TGTGCCATCAGCCCCCGGACTAGCGGATGGGGGTTACAAGGGAATGAGCAGTTCTTC	CAISPRTSGWGLQGNEQFF
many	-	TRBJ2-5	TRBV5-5	TGTGCCAGCAGCTGGGGGGATGGTTTACGGTCCCAGTACTTC	CASSWGDGLRSQYF
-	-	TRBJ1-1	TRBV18	TGTGCCAGCTCACCCCTACAGGGATCGGACCCAATGAACACTGAAGCTTTCTTT	CASSPLQGSDPMNTEAFF
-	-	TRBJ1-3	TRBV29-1	TGCAGCGTTGCGACGTCAGTCCGCTCTGGAAACACCATATATTTT	CSVATSVRSGNTIYF
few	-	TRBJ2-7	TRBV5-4	TGTGCCAGCAGCCTTTGGCAGGGTTTATCCTACGAGCAGTACTTC	CASSLWQGLSYEQYF
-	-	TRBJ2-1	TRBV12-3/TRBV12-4	TGTGCCAGCATCTCCCTCCGGGACCCGACGTTCTTC	CASISLRDPTFF
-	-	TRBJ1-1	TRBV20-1	TGCAGTGCTAGAGATCAAAAGGAGAACACTGAAGCTTTCTTT	CSARDQKENTEAFF
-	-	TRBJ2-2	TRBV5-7	TGTGCCAGCAGCTCAGGGCCTCCTCATCGGCACACCGGGGAGCTGTTTTTT	CASSSGPPHRHTGELFF
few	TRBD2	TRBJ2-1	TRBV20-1	TGCAGTGTTCCCCTCGCGGGGGGGCGGAATGAGCAGTTCTTC	CSVPLAGGRNEQFF
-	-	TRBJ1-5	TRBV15	TGTGCCACCAGCAGAGGTCCGCAGCCCCAGCATTTT	CATSRGPQPQHF
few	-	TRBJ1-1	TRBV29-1	TGCAGCGTTGGGCCAGGGTGGGGGATGAACACTGAAGCTTTCTTT	CSVGPGWGMNTEAFF
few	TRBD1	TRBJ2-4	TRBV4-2	TGTGCCAGCAGCCTTGACAGGGATCGAGACATTCAGTACTTC	CASSLDRDRDIQYF
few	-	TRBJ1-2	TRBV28	TGTGCCAGCAGTTTAATGGATGAGGTTTACGCGCGGGGCTACACCTTC	CASSLMDEVYARGYTF
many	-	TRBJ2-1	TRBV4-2	TGTGCCAGCAGCCAAGATCTGGACCGCTACAATGAGCAGTTCTTC	CASSQDLDRYNEQFF
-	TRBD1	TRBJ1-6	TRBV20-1	TGCAGTGCTAGAGAACAGGGGGCAACCTATAATTCACCCCTCCACTTT	CSAREQGATYNSPLHF
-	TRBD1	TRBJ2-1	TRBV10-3	TGTGCCATCAGTAGTCCCGGGACAGGGAACTCCTACAATGAGCAGTTCTTC	CAISSPGTGNSYNEQFF
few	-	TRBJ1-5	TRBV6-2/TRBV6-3	TGTGCCAGCAGTTTTAACAGGGCCCAGCCCCAGCATTTT	CASSFNRAQPQHF
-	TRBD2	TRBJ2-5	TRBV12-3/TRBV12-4	TGTGCCAGCAGTTTTGCGGGGGAAAGAGAGACCCGGTACTTC	CASSFAGERETRYF
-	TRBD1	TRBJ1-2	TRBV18	TGTGCCAGCTCACCGAAGACAGGGCGGTATGGCTACACCTTC	CASSPKTGRYGYTF
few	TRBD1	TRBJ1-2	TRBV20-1	TGCAGTGTTTTCTCTCAAGACAGGGGCATTTCTAACTATGGCTACACCTTC	CSVFSQDRGISNYGYTF
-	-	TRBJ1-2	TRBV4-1	TGCGCCAGCAGCCAAGATCGTGGCGCGACCTATGGCTACACCTTC	CASSQDRGATYGYTF
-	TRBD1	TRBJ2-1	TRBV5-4	TGTGCCAGCAGACCCACAGGGGGCGAGGGGATGTCGAATGAGCAGTTCTTC	CASRPTGGEGMSNEQFF
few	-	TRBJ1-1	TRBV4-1	TGCGCCAGCAGCCAAGATCCCGACGGAACTTACACTGAAGCTTTCTTT	CASSQDPDGTYTEAFF
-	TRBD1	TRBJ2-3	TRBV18	TGTGCCAGCTCACCTTTGACAGGGAGCAGCACGGATACGCAGTATTTT	CASSPLTGSSTDTQYF
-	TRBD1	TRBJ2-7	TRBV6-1	TGTGCCAGCAAGGGACAGAGCTCCTACGAGCAGTACTTC	CASKGQSSYEQYF